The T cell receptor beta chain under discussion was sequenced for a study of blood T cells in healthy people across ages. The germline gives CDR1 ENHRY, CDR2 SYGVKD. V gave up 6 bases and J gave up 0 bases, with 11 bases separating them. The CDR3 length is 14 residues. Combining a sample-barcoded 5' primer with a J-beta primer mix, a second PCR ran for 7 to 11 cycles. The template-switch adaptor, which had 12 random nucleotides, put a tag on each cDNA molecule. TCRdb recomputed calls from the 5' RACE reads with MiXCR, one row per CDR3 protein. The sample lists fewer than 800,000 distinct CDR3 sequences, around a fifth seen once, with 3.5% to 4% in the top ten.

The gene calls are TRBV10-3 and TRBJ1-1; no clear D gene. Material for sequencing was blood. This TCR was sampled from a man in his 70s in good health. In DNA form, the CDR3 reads TGTGCCATCAGGTCCGAAACAGTGAACACTGAAGCTTTCTTT. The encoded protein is CAIRSETVNTEAFF.